The following is a T cell receptor beta chain sequence with its context. The CDR3 loop spans 15 amino acids. J lost 5 bases, V lost 6 bases, and 6 bases had no gene match. From germline, CDR1 is SGHTA and CDR2 FQGNSA. Generated by immunoSEQ multiplex PCR, the TCRdb table keeps only in-frame clones and is missing some. In the table there are some 140,000 clones, 81% of which are singletons. The entry originates in a study of blood T cell repertoires in COVID-19. The receptor's source is a woman aged 60-70 years with active or convalescent COVID-19. Sequenced material: peripheral blood. This chain joins TRBV7-2 and TRBJ2-1; 11 nucleotides align to TRBD2. The CDR3 nucleotides are TGTGCCAGCAGTCGTACTAGCGGGGGACACAATGAGCAGTTCTTC. This sequence encodes CASSRTSGGHNEQFF. The full variable domain, completed using reference TRBV7-2 and TRBJ2-1, is GAGVSQSPSNKVTEKGKDVELRCDPISGHTALYWYRQSLGQGLEFLIYFQGNSAPDKSGLPSDRFSAERTGGSVSTLTIQRTQQEDSAVYLCASSRTSGGHNEQFFGPGTRLTVL.